This entry concerns a single T cell receptor (beta chain). The germline gene is not matched at one end of the junction; a read error may be the cause. The library protocol tagged each TCR cDNA with a unique molecular identifier. TCRdb reanalysed the 5' RACE reads using MiXCR and keeps one entry per CDR3 protein. The data show 5,500 to 6,500 distinct CDR3 sequences, approximately 12% seen once. The data originate from a study of spatial heterogeneity in lung cancer. Background on the study: Detection of beta-chain sequences consistently exceeded that of alpha-chain sequences.

Germline loops: CDR1 SGHDT, CDR2 YYEEEE. There are 13 residues in the CDR3. The time point: sample taken at primary tumor resection. Whole RNA was taken from tumor, nontumor lung or frozen PBMC; it was then sequenced unsorted. Donors were fewer than 90 untreated early-stage non-small cell lung cancer patients. The chain uses TRBV5-6 and TRBJ2-1; 12 bases are a match to TRBD2. The material sequenced was normal lung tissue next to the tumor, taken at surgery. The receptor comes from a male donor with early-stage non-small cell lung cancer. The CDR3 nucleotides are TGTGCCAGCAGCTTGTTGACTAGCGGGAGTTTTATATTC. Translated: CASSLLTSGSFIF.